What follows are 14 T cell receptor beta chains derived from one specimen sequenced in a study of T cells in localized non-small cell lung cancer. Repertoires were generated with immunoSEQ multiplex PCR, while TCRdb's copy carries only in-frame clones and drops some. This sample yields 55,000 to 80,000 clones, of which just under 85% are seen a single time; roughly 13% belongs to the top ten. The starting material was peripheral blood, obtained before any cancer treatment. The receptors come from a female donor older than 55 with stage I lung adenocarcinoma.

The CDR3 DNA is TGTGCCAGCCGATTTGATTCAGGGTCCGGTGAGCAGTTCTTC. Its protein product is CASRFDSGSGEQFF. V gene TRBV11-2 combines with J gene TRBJ2-1, with D perhaps matching TRBD1 (5 bases). Germline loops: CDR1 SGHAT, CDR2 FQNNGV. V lost 8 bases, J lost 9 bases, and 20 bases lay in between. The CDR3 spans 14 residues.

J is TRBJ2-7 and V is TRBV5-1; a possible D gene is TRBD1 (6 bases). This CDR3 comprises 15 residues. CDR1 and CDR2 (germline): SGHRS, YFSETQ. V lost 5 bases, J lost 0 bases, and 15 bases lay in between. The CDR3 DNA is TGCGCCAGCAGTTCCGGACAGCCGAACTCCTACGAGCAGTACTTC. This codes for CASSSGQPNSYEQYF.

The chain has TRBV9 and TRBJ2-1, with 8 bases that match TRBD1. This CDR3 region has 22 residues. The ends lost 0 bases at V and 3 bases at J; junction bases unmatched: 23. Germline values: CDR1 SGDLS, CDR2 YYNGEE. CDR3 protein: CASSVEGTDPFQGAPHYNEQFF. CDR3 nucleotides: TGTGCCAGCAGCGTAGAGGGTACCGACCCTTTTCAGGGGGCACCCCACTACAATGAGCAGTTCTTC.

V usage is TRBV18 and J usage is TRBJ1-1, with D uncertain. The germline CDR1 and CDR2 sequences are KGHSH and LQKENI. The ends were cut back, 10 bases at V and 1 base at J, with 19 bases in the middle. The CDR3 contains 15 residues. The CDR3 reads CATFSGRAGNTEAFF. CDR3 DNA sequence: TGTGCCACCTTTTCGGGAAGGGCAGGGAACACTGAAGCTTTCTTT.

The chain combines TRBV11-2 with TRBJ2-4; 11 bases line up with TRBD2. Germline lookup yields CDR1 SGHAT and CDR2 FQNNGV. J was trimmed by 5 bases and V by 3 bases; bases with no gene match: 9. The CDR3 is 17 residues long. The CDR3 sequence is CASSFRSSGRAENIQYF. The CDR3 nucleotides are TGTGCCAGCAGCTTTAGGAGTAGCGGGAGGGCCGAAAACATTCAGTACTTC.

The V and J genes are TRBV2 and TRBJ2-7; a possible D gene is TRBD1 (5 bases). Looked up from germline, CDR1 is SNHLY and CDR2 is FYNNEI. This CDR3 spans 13 amino acids. The V end was cut by 4 bases, the J end by 2 bases, with 9 bases between. CDR3 loop: CASSVGATYEQYF. The CDR3, as DNA: TGTGCCAGCAGTGTAGGGGCCACCTACGAGCAGTACTTC.

The chain recombines TRBV2 with TRBJ2-3; 9 nucleotides line up with TRBD1. Per the germline V gene, CDR1 is SNHLY and CDR2 is FYNNEI. V was clipped by 4 bases and J by 3 bases; unmatched bases: 5. The CDR3 contains 15 residues. The CDR3 protein is CASSVQGASTDTQYF. The DNA for the CDR3 is TGTGCCAGCAGTGTACAGGGGGCAAGTACAGATACGCAGTATTTT.

This clone has just a few counts. This chain links TRBV28 with TRBJ2-3; 16 bases match TRBD2. CDR1 MDHEN and CDR2 SYDVKM come from the germline V gene. Losses at the gene ends were 6 bases for V and 10 bases for J; bases not matched to a gene: 10. CDR3 length: 16 residues. The CDR3 region has the DNA TGTGCCAGCAGAACCCCCGGGACTAGCGGGAGGGCGTCGCAGTATTTT. The encoded protein is CASRTPGTSGRASQYF.

The chain is built from TRBV15 and TRBJ1-1; no firm D call. This CDR3 comprises 16 residues. Trimming left V 0 bases short and J 1 base short, with 12 bases between. The germline CDR1 and CDR2 sequences are LNHNV and YYDKDF (reference sequence). As DNA, the CDR3 is TGTGCCACCAGCAGAGATTCGTCGGCAGCGAACACTGAAGCTTTCTTT. Its translation is CATSRDSSAANTEAFF.

DNA for the CDR3: TGTGCCAGTGGGGGACCCTTAGCGGGAGGGCCCTACGAGCAGTACTTC. It is translated as CASGGPLAGGPYEQYF. This chain connects TRBV6-6 to TRBJ2-7; 11 positions match TRBD2. The CDR3 is 16 amino acids. The V gene's germline CDR1 is MNHNY and CDR2 SVGAGI (reference sequence). V gave up 9 bases and J gave up 2 bases; unmatched junction bases: 12.

The chain couples TRBV7-8 to TRBJ1-2, with D unclear. Looked up from germline, CDR1 is SGHVS and CDR2 is FQNEAQ. Deletions cut 2 bases from V and 4 bases from J, with 14 bases between. The CDR3 is 15 residues long. CDR3 amino acids: CASSLWSGVAYGYTF. The CDR3 region has the DNA TGTGCCAGCAGCTTATGGTCCGGGGTTGCCTATGGCTACACCTTC.

This sequence joins TRBV9 and TRBJ2-7; D is perhaps TRBD1 (5 bases). Germline V gene lookup returns CDR1 SGDLS and CDR2 YYNGEE. Deletions cut 2 bases from V and 7 bases from J, with 19 bases between. CDR3 length: 15 amino acids. The chain's CDR3 is CASSVSQGPIGEQYF. CDR3 nucleotide sequence: TGTGCCAGCAGCGTGAGTCAGGGCCCCATAGGGGAGCAGTACTTC.

The chain has TRBV4-1 and TRBJ2-5; a possible D gene is TRBD1 (6 bases). Per germline, CDR1 MGHRA and CDR2 YSYEKL. The CDR3 spans 17 residues. The V end lost 2 bases, the J end lost 4 bases, and 20 bases lay between the germline ends. The CDR3 DNA reads TGCGCCAGCAGCCAAAGACCCCGGGACATACGGGGAGAGACCCAGTACTTC. It encodes CASSQRPRDIRGETQYF.

This clone occurred once. This chain uses TRBV2 with TRBJ2-4; D may be TRBD2 (5 bases). V lost 4 bases to trimming and J lost 2 bases, with 12 bases between them. The CDR3 is 15 amino acids. In germline, CDR1 is SNHLY, CDR2 FYNNEI. CDR3 in amino acids: CASSAMASTKNIQYF. The CDR3 DNA reads as TGTGCCAGCAGTGCCATGGCTAGCACCAAAAACATTCAGTACTTC.